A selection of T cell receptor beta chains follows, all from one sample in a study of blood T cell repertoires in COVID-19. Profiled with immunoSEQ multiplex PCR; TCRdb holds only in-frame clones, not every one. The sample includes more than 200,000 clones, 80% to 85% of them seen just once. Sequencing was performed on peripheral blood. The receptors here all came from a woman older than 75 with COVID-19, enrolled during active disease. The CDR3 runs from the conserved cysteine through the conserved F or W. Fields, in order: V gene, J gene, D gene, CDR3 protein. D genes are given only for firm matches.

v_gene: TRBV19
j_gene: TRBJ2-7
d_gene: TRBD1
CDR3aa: CASSMSGGAYEQYF

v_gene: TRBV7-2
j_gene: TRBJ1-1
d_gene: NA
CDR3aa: CASSSLQALNTEAFF

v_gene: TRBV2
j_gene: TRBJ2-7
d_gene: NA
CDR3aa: CASSQSYEQYF

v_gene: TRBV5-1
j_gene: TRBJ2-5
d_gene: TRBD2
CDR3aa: CASSLARTSQETQYF

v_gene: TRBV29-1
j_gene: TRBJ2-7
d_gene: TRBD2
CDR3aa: CSARTSGYEQYF

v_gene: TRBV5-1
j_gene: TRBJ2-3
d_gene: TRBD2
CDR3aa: CASSVLAGAQDTQYF

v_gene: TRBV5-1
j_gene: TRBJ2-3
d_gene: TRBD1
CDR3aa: CASSLYRGRGPTDTQYF

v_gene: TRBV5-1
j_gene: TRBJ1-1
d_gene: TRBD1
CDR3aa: CASAPTRGANTEAFF

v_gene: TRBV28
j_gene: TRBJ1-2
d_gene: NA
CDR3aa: CASSSLGMGYTF

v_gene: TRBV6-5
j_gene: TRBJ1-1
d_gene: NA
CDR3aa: CASTLQGTLNTEAFF

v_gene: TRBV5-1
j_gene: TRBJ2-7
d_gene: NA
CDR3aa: CASSPEGSSYEQYF

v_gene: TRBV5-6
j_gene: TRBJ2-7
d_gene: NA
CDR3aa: CASSLGGVSYEQYF

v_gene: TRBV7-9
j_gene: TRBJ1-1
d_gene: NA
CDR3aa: CASSFAGKTEAFF

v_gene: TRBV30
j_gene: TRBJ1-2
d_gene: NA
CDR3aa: CAWSPSQGGGYTF

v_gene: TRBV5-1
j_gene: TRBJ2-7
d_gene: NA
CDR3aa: CASSPRTGRGSYEQYF

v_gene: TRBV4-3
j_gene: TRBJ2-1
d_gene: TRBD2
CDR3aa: CASSQKTSGSIDEQFF

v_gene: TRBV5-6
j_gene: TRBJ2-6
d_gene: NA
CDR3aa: CASSFGRAGANVLTF

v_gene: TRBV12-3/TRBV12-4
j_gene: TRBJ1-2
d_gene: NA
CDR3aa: CASSRGPIYGYTF

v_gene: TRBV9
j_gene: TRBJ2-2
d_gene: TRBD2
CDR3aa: CASSPRPGGGSGELFF

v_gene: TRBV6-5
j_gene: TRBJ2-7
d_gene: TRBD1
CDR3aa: CASSQPGQGTYEQYF

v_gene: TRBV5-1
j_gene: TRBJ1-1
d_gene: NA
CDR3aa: CASSLARGNTEAFF

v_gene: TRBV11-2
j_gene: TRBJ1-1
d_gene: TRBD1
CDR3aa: CASSSSQGIRDTEAFF

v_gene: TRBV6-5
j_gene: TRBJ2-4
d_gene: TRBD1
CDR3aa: CASIDRGDKNIQYF

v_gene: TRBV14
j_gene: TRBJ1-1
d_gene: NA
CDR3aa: CASSRNVGVRTEAFF

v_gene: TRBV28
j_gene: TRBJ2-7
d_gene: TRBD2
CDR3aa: CASSFGLAGTYEQYF

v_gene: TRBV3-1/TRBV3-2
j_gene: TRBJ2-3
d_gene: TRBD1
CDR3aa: CASSWTGALTDTQYF

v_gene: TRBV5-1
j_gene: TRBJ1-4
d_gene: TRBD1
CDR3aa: CASRDVGTGKKLFF

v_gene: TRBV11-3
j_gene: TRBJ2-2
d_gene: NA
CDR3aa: CASSLDGWNTGELFF

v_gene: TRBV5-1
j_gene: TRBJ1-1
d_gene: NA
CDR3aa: CASSLDGGGTEAFF

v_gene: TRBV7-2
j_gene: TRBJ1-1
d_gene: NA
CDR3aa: CASSYSSTVTEAFF

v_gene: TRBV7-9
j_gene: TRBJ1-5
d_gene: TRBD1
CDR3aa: CASSSMTGGGNQPQHF

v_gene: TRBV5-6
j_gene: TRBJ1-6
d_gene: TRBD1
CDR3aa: CASSGEGQGRSPLHF

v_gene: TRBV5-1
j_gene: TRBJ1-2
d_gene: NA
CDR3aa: CASSLGGPGPGGGYTF

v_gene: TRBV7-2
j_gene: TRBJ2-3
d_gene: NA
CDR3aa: CASSRRNPSTDTQYF

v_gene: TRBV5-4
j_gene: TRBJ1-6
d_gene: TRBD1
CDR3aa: CASSWAGTGLSPLHF

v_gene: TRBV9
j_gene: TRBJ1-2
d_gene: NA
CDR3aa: CASSAEKGQSPNYGYTF

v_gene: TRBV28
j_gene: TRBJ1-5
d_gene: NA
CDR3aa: CASSFVAGQPQHF

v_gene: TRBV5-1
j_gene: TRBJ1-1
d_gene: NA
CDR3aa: CASSLRPRDTEAFF

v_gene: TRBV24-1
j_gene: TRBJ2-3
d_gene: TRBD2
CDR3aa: CATSDTNSGSTDTQYF

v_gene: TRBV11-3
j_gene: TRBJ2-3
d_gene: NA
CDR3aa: CASSLGSRETDTQYF

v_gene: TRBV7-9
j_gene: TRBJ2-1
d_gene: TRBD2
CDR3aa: CASSLMGLAGGNEQFF

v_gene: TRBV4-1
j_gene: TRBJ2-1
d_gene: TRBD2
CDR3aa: CASSQGLTSLSNEQFF

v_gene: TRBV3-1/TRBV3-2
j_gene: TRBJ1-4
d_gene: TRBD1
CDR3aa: CASSQDGTGGVLKLFF

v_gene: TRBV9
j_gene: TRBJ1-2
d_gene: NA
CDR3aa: CASSPSSGYGYTF

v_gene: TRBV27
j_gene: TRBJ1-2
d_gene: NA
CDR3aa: CASSLGLGVNYGYTF

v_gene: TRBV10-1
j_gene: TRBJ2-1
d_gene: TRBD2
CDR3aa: CASSESSGQRGSPLVF

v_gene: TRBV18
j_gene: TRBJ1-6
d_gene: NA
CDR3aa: CASSFDTPNSPLHF

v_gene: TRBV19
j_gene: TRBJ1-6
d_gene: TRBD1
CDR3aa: CASTGTGSFSYNSPLHF

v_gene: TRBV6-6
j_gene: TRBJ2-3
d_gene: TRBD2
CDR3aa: CASSRGGLAGGMDTQYF

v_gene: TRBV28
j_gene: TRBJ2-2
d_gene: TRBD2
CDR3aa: CASSASGRNTGELFF

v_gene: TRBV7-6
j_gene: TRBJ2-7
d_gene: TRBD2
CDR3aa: CASSLGTSGSPYEQYF